The T cell receptor beta chain described here comes from a study of CD8 T cells in ankylosing spondylitis. TCRdb re-analysed the 5' RACE reads in MiXCR, keeping a single row per CDR3 protein. Altogether a few hundred thousand distinct CDR3 sequences are present, 24% being singletons, with the ten largest covering less than 0.75%. This clonotype has a handful of counts. Trimming shortened V by 4 bases and J by 1 base, and 13 bases separated the two germline ends. Germline loops: CDR1 DFQATT, CDR2 SNEGSKA (reference sequence). This CDR3 contains 14 residues. Source material: blood, either unsorted or a sorted T cell fraction (not recorded which). The sequence was obtained from a male donor with ankylosing spondylitis or in good health (not recorded which). The chain couples TRBV20-1 to TRBJ2-5, with TRBD2 as a possible D gene (7 bases). CDR3 nucleotide sequence: TGCAGTGCTATACGGGGGGCCAGCCAAGAGACCCAGTACTTC. This gives the protein CSAIRGASQETQYF.